Presented here are 24 T cell receptor beta chains from one specimen sequenced in a study of blood T cell repertoires in COVID-19. TCRdb keeps only in-frame clones here, not all; method: immunoSEQ multiplex PCR. In the table there are approximately 60,000 clones, almost 85% of which are singletons. The sequenced sample consisted of peripheral blood. Every receptor here comes from a woman older than 75 with acute or convalescent COVID-19.

The chain carries TRBV7-9 and TRBJ2-1; perhaps TRBD2 as D (6 bases). The CDR3 has 18 residues. Germline V CDR1 and CDR2: SEHNR, FQNEAQ (reference sequence). The germline V and J ends were trimmed by 0 bases and 4 bases, with 19 bases remaining between them. The DNA for the CDR3 is TGTGCCAGCAGCTTAGCGCTTACGGAGGCTAGCGTGTACAATGAGCAGTTCTTC. Residues: CASSLALTEASVYNEQFF.

The chain recombines TRBV27 with TRBJ2-3, with TRBD1 identical over 7 bases. V lost 6 bases to trimming and J lost 2 bases; unmatched junction nucleotides: 11. The germline gives CDR1 MNHEY, CDR2 SMNVEV (reference sequence). This CDR3 comprises 16 residues. The CDR3 protein is CASSPGTALPTDTQYF. The CDR3 bases are TGTGCCAGCAGCCCCGGGACAGCTTTGCCCACAGATACGCAGTATTTT.

This chain links TRBV28 with TRBJ2-7; TRBD2 aligns across 13 bases. Losses at the gene ends were 2 bases for V and 10 bases for J; bases not matched to a gene: 5. The V gene's germline CDR1 is MDHEN and CDR2 SYDVKM. This CDR3 has 14 residues. This CDR3 is CASSLGTSGEKQYF. The CDR3 DNA sequence: TGTGCCAGCAGTTTAGGGACTAGCGGGGAGAAACAGTACTTC.

The rearrangement joins TRBV2 to TRBJ1-4; unclear D gene. This CDR3 has 13 amino acids. The V end lost 1 base, the J end lost 7 bases, and 7 bases lay between the germline ends. Germline V CDR1 and CDR2: SNHLY, FYNNEI. The CDR3 loop is CASSEGPSEKLFF. CDR3 in DNA: TGTGCCAGCAGTGAAGGTCCATCTGAAAAACTGTTTTTT.

CDR3 sequence reads: CASSTTGRYEAFF. As DNA, the CDR3 is TGTGCCAGCAGCACGACAGGGCGATATGAAGCTTTCTTT. The chain carries TRBV28 and TRBJ1-1, with 7 positions matching TRBD1. CDR3 length: 13 amino acids. V shed 6 bases and J 7 bases; nucleotides not matched to a gene: 8. The germline gives CDR1 MDHEN, CDR2 SYDVKM.

V and J are TRBV2 and TRBJ1-2; D unclear. The CDR3 loop spans 14 amino acids. Germline V lookup: CDR1 SNHLY, CDR2 FYNNEI. The V end lost 4 bases, the J end lost 1 base, and 10 bases lay between the germline ends. The CDR3 DNA sequence: TGTGCCAGCAGTGTGACTCCAGTTAACTATGGCTACACCTTC. Translated, it gives CASSVTPVNYGYTF.

On this clone: Possible read error: a much larger clone is one base away. The gene calls are TRBV6-1 and TRBJ1-2; 9 positions agree with TRBD1. This CDR3 contains 14 residues. CDR1 and CDR2 (germline): MNHNS, SASEGT. Losses at the gene ends were 3 bases for V and 4 bases for J; bases not matched to a gene: 3. The CDR3 reads CASSDGTGLYGYTF. DNA of the CDR3: TGTGCCAGCAGTGATGGGACAGGGCTCTATGGCTACACCTTC.

This sequence joins TRBV30 and TRBJ1-1; D not certain. CDR3 length equals 15 residues. Trimming took 2 bases from V and 1 from J, leaving 14 bases between them. Germline CDR1 and CDR2: GTSNPN and SVGIG (reference sequence). Here the CDR3 DNA reads TGTGCCTGGAGTACCTGGGGAGGGCGGAACACTGAAGCTTTCTTT. Translated: CAWSTWGGRNTEAFF. Variable domain in full (rest from reference TRBV30 and TRBJ1-1): SQTIHQWPATLVQPVGSPLSLECTVEGTSNPNLYWYRQAAGRGLQLLFYSVGIGQISSEVPQNLSASRPQDRQFILSSKKLLLSDSGFYLCAWSTWGGRNTEAFFGQGTRLTVV.

This chain links TRBV19 with TRBJ1-2, with a tentative D call TRBD1 (5 bases). V was shortened by 7 bases and J by 8 bases, with 17 bases between the two germline ends. Germline V CDR1 and CDR2: LNHDA, SQIVND (reference sequence). The CDR3 length is 13 residues. Here the CDR3 reads CASKEGPTQGYTF. DNA for the CDR3: TGTGCCAGTAAGGAGGGGCCCACTCAGGGCTACACCTTC.

This chain uses TRBV4-1 with TRBJ2-3; TRBD2 might be the D (6 bases). CDR3 length equals 16 residues. Between the trimmed V and J ends, which lost 0 bases and 4 bases, there was a span of 14 bases. Germline V gives CDR1 MGHRA, CDR2 YSYEKL. The CDR3 DNA reads as TGCGCCAGCAGCCAAGAGATGGCGGGGTACTCAGATACGCAGTATTTT. Amino acids: CASSQEMAGYSDTQYF.

This clone was counted a single time. This rearrangement joins TRBV5-1 to TRBJ2-2, with 7 bases lining up with TRBD2. Germline trimming cut 0 bases from V and 4 bases from J; bases unmatched to any gene: 3. This CDR3 is built from 15 residues. Germline V gene lookup returns CDR1 SGHRS and CDR2 YFSETQ. DNA of the CDR3: TGCGCCAGCAGCTTGGTCGGCGGGGGCACCGGGGAGCTGTTTTTT. As protein: CASSLVGGGTGELFF.

In this sample, this clone turned up a few times. The rearrangement uses TRBV10-1 and TRBJ1-1, with 9 bases fitting TRBD1. V was clipped by 2 bases and J by 5 bases; unmatched bases: 6. The CDR3 consists of 15 residues. CDR1 is WNHNN and CDR2 is SYGVQD in the germline V gene (reference sequence). The CDR3 protein is CASSETGQGRTEAFF. In nucleotides, the CDR3 is TGCGCCAGCAGTGAGACGGGACAGGGTAGAACTGAAGCTTTCTTT.

This chain links TRBV28 with TRBJ1-2; TRBD1 matches 7 bases. V dropped 6 bases and J dropped 6; count of bases not matched to a gene: 13. CDR3 length: 15 amino acids. Per germline, CDR1 MDHEN and CDR2 SYDVKM. CDR3 nucleotides: TGTGCCAGCAGACTAGGGACAGTATTATCCCATGGCTACACCTTC. Translated, it gives CASRLGTVLSHGYTF.

The rearrangement links TRBV3-1 (or the pseudogene TRBV3-2) to TRBJ1-1, with D perhaps TRBD1 (5 bases). With 4 bases removed from V and 1 base from J, the gap between germline ends came to 22 bases. This CDR3 has 18 residues. Per the germline V gene, CDR1 is LGHDT and CDR2 is YNNKEL (reference sequence). The CDR3 here is CASSRSRQLSNPNTEAFF. The CDR3 DNA sequence: TGTGCCAGCAGCCGAAGTCGACAGCTGAGTAATCCGAACACTGAAGCTTTCTTT.

The rearrangement links TRBV5-1 to TRBJ1-2; D is uncertain. CDR1 and CDR2 from the germline V gene are SGHRS and YFSETQ. The CDR3 runs to 15 residues. Trimming removed 0 bases at V and 7 bases at J, with 16 bases between. CDR3 sequence (DNA): TGCGCCAGCAGCTTGGAAGCCTCCGGGTATCGTGGCTACACCTTC. Translated: CASSLEASGYRGYTF.

This chain connects TRBV27 to TRBJ2-3; no definite D call. V lost 5 bases and J lost 6, with 12 bases in between. Germline assignment: CDR1 MNHEY and CDR2 SMNVEV (reference sequence). The CDR3 is 13 residues long. This CDR3 is CASSTQYGDTQYF. For the CDR3, the DNA is TGTGCCAGCAGTACCCAGTATGGCGATACGCAGTATTTT.

DNA of the CDR3: TGTGCCAGCAGCCAGGCATCTCGCACAGATCTCTCTGGAAACACCATATATTTT. Its protein is CASSQASRTDLSGNTIYF. The rearrangement joins TRBV7-6 to TRBJ1-3; D is unresolved. The CDR3 covers 18 residues. The V gene's germline CDR1 is SGHVS and CDR2 FNYEAQ. V was shortened by 5 bases and J by 0 bases, with 20 bases between the two germline ends.

V usage is TRBV2 and J usage is TRBJ1-3, with D possibly being TRBD1 (5 bases). The CDR3 has 15 residues. With 6 bases removed from V and 3 bases from J, the gap between germline ends came to 15 bases. Per the germline V gene, CDR1 is SNHLY and CDR2 is FYNNEI. Written as DNA, the CDR3 is TGTGCCAGCAGGGGACCCGGGGGGATTGGAAACACCATATATTTT. Translation: CASRGPGGIGNTIYF.

The CDR3 DNA sequence: TGTGCCACCACTAGCATTGAGACCCAGTACTTC. Translated: CATTSIETQYF. The chain joins TRBV2 to TRBJ2-5; tentative D call: TRBD2 (6 bases). Germline V gene sequence: CDR1 SNHLY, CDR2 FYNNEI. The V end lost 10 bases, the J end lost 5 bases, and 11 bases lay between the germline ends. The CDR3 contains 11 residues.

V gene TRBV7-8 combines with J gene TRBJ1-2; TRBD1 might be the D (5 bases). The CDR3 has 17 residues. V lost 5 bases and J lost 8, with 27 bases in between. From germline, CDR1 is SGHVS and CDR2 FQNEAQ. The CDR3 bases are TGTGCCAGCAGCCCCGGGACTGCGAACGGGCGTTCGGAGGGCTACACCTTC. Protein sequence: CASSPGTANGRSEGYTF.

V is TRBV28 and J is TRBJ1-5, with 8 bases aligning to TRBD1. Germline CDR1 MDHEN, CDR2 SYDVKM. This CDR3 comprises 15 residues. Losses at the gene ends were 6 bases for V and 4 bases for J; bases not matched to a gene: 8. The CDR3 is CASSANRGENQPQHF. CDR3 nucleotides: TGTGCCAGCAGCGCGAACAGGGGGGAAAATCAGCCCCAGCATTTT. The full variable domain, in which reference TRBV28 and TRBJ1-5 provide the parts outside the CDR3, is DVKVTQSSRYLVKRTGEKVFLECVQDMDHENMFWYRQDPGLGLRLIYFSYDVKMKEKGDIPEGYSVSREKKERFSLILESASTNQTSMYLCASSANRGENQPQHFGDGTRLSIL.

The V call is TRBV5-1, the J call TRBJ2-7; TRBD2 matches at 10 bases. Germline values: CDR1 SGHRS, CDR2 YFSETQ. Trimming at V came to 3 bases and at J to 5 bases, leaving 11 bases not matched to a gene. The CDR3 spans 16 residues. DNA of the CDR3: TGCGCCAGCAGCTACACCACCCAGCGGGGGGGCCACGAGCAGTACTTC. As protein: CASSYTTQRGGHEQYF.

This chain uses TRBV7-9 with TRBJ1-4, with D hard to call. Germline values: CDR1 SEHNR, CDR2 FQNEAQ (reference sequence). Trimming removed 5 bases at V and 6 bases at J, with 13 bases between. The CDR3 has 14 residues. The CDR3 bases are TGTGCCAGCAGCGCCAGGCTCGACGATGAAAAACTGTTTTTT. This gives the protein CASSARLDDEKLFF.

This clone has only one observation. The rearrangement joins TRBV14 to TRBJ2-5, with 12 bases that match TRBD2. The CDR3 length is 20 residues. V gave up 1 base and J gave up 5 bases; unmatched junction bases: 17. The germline V gene encodes CDR1 SGHDN and CDR2 FVKESK. The DNA for the CDR3 is TGTGCCAGCAGCCAAGTGGTCGGGCAGACGACTAGCGGGAGATGGGAGACCCAGTACTTC. It translates to CASSQVVGQTTSGRWETQYF.